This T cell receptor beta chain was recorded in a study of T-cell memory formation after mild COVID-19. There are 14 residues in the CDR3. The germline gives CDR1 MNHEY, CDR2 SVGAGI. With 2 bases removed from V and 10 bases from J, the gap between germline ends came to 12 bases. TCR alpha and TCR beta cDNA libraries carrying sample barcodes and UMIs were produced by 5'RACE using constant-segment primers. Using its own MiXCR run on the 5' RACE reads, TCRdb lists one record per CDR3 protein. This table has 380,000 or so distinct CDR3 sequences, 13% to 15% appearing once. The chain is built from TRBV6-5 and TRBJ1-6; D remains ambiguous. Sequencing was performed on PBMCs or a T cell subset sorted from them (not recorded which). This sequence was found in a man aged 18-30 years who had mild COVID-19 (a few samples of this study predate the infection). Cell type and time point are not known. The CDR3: CASSYNQWVSPLHF. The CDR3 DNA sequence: TGTGCCAGCAGTTACAATCAGTGGGTCTCACCCCTCCACTTT.